One and the same sample provided the 7 T cell receptor beta chains below, sequenced in a study of blood T cell repertoires in COVID-19. Assay: immunoSEQ multiplex PCR; the TCRdb copy retains only in-frame clones and omits some. The sample yields about 170,000 clones, roughly 90% seen once. Sequencing input: peripheral blood. Receptors originate from a man aged 25-45 years with COVID-19, enrolled during active disease.

The chain uses TRBV15 and TRBJ1-5, with TRBD1 as a possible D gene (5 bases). V lost 0 bases and J 5 bases, leaving 17 bases between the germline ends. The CDR3 spans 17 residues. Germline V gene sequence: CDR1 LNHNV, CDR2 YYDKDF (reference sequence). For the CDR3, the DNA is TGTGCCACCAGCAGAGATCCCGATGGCAGGGTGGATCAGCCCCAGCATTTT. It specifies CATSRDPDGRVDQPQHF. Full variable domain (rest looked up from reference TRBV15 and TRBJ1-5): DAMVIQNPRYQVTQFGKPVTLSCSQTLNHNVMYWYQQKSSQAPKLLFHYYDKDFNNEADTPDNFQSRRPNTSFCFLDIRSPGLGDTAMYLCATSRDPDGRVDQPQHFGDGTRLSIL.

The chain joins TRBV5-1 to TRBJ1-2; 9 bases map to TRBD1. V shed 3 bases, J shed 3 bases, and the junction held 6 bases outside the gene matches. CDR3 length: 15 amino acids. The germline V gene encodes CDR1 SGHRS and CDR2 YFSETQ. The DNA for the CDR3 is TGCGCCAGCAGCTCCGGACAGGGGAGGCACTATGGCTACACCTTC. It yields the protein CASSSGQGRHYGYTF. Combining the CDR3 with reference TRBV5-1 and TRBJ1-2 gives the whole variable domain KAGVTQTPRYLIKTRGQQVTLSCSPISGHRSVSWYQQTPGQGLQFLFEYFSETQRNKGNFPGRFSGRQFSNSRSEMNVSTLELGDSALYLCASSSGQGRHYGYTFGSGTRLTVV.

This chain links TRBV4-1 with TRBJ2-7; D might be TRBD1 (6 bases). CDR1 is MGHRA and CDR2 is YSYEKL in the germline V gene. V lost 5 bases, J lost 2 bases, and 7 bases lay in between. There are 12 residues in the CDR3. The CDR3 DNA reads as TGCGCCAGCAGCGGGGGCCCCTACGAGCAGTACTTC. It is translated as CASSGGPYEQYF.

This clone was observed once. This sequence joins TRBV9 and TRBJ2-1; D is ambiguous. The germline gives CDR1 SGDLS, CDR2 YYNGEE. This CDR3 contains 15 residues. The V end was cut by 0 bases, the J end by 1 base, with 8 bases between. The CDR3 region has the DNA TGTGCCAGCAGCGTAGGCGGCCTGTCCTACAATGAGCAGTTCTTC. Translation: CASSVGGLSYNEQFF.

CDR3 protein: CASTWGQGNTEAFF. CDR3 DNA: TGTGCCAGCACCTGGGGACAGGGGAACACTGAAGCTTTCTTT. V gene TRBV6-6 combines with J gene TRBJ1-1; 9 bases are shared with TRBD1. Germline CDR1 is MNHNY and CDR2 is SVGAGI (reference sequence). The CDR3 contains 14 residues. The V gene end was trimmed by 7 bases and the J gene end by 1 base; junction bases not matched to a gene: 4.

V and J are TRBV9 and TRBJ2-7; the match to TRBD1 covers 11 bases. CDR3 length equals 15 residues. After removal of 0 bases from V and 4 bases from J, the junction contained 3 bases not matched to a gene. CDR1 and CDR2 (germline): SGDLS, YYNGEE. CDR3 DNA: TGTGCCAGCAGCGTAGGGACAGGGGGCTGGTACGAGCAGTACTTC. This translates into CASSVGTGGWYEQYF. The full variable domain, in which reference TRBV9 and TRBJ2-7 provide the parts outside the CDR3, is DSGVTQTPKHLITATGQRVTLRCSPRSGDLSVYWYQQSLDQGLQFLIQYYNGEERAKGNILERFSAQQFPDLHSELNLSSLELGDSALYFCASSVGTGGWYEQYFGPGTRLTVT.

The CDR3 DNA is TGTGCCAGCAGTTCGGGGACAGTCGATACGCAGTATTTT. It is translated as CASSSGTVDTQYF. The chain uses TRBV12-3 or TRBV12-4 and TRBJ2-3, with 7 bases matching TRBD1. After removal of 4 bases from V and 6 bases from J, the junction contained 4 bases not matched to a gene. The CDR3 has 13 residues.